This TCR beta chain came from a study of cytomegalovirus exposure and HLA in healthy donors. Study-wide findings and caveats: Researchers reported in a later analysis that a missense DCLRE1C variant was tied to TCR beta V- and J-gene trimming.

Details on this clone: Its antigen is unidentified.

From germline, CDR1 is SGDLS and CDR2 YYNGEE. The germline V and J ends were trimmed by 1 base and 4 bases, with 12 bases remaining between them. The CDR3 loop spans 15 amino acids. Use of 60 Vbeta and 13 Jbeta primers characterized the PCR. This table comes from immunoSEQ multiplex PCR, and its TCRdb copy is limited to in-frame clones, with some not included. The sample records around 110,000 clones, 8% to 10% being singletons. The TCR originated in a man aged 25 to 40 in good health and CMV-seronegative. Sequencing input: PBMCs. This chain joins TRBV9 and TRBJ2-1, with D possibly TRBD1 on 5 matching bases. In DNA, the CDR3 is TGTGCCAGCAGCGTAACACAGGTAGAATACAATGAGCAGTTCTTC. Translation gives CASSVTQVEYNEQFF.